Detailed here is one T cell receptor beta chain. CDR3 length: 15 residues. Trimming left V 5 bases short and J 3 bases short, with 17 bases between. Germline V CDR1 and CDR2: SEHNR, FQNEAQ (reference sequence). This sample was included in a study of T-cell reconstitution after alpha-beta-depleted transplantation in children. Unique molecular identifiers were used to barcode this TCRbeta library. From the PCR reads, TCRdb called clonotypes with MiXCR, one entry per CDR3 protein. Among roughly 570,000 distinct CDR3 sequences listed, 25% to 30% were seen once. Sequenced material: PBMCs, taken before TCRalphabeta/CD19-depleted stem cell transplant. This clonotype originated in a boy under three years old with Wiskott-Aldrich syndrome, due to receive a stem cell transplant. J is TRBJ2-7 and V is TRBV7-9; TRBD2 is a possible D gene (5 bases). In nucleotides, the CDR3 is TGTGCCAGCAGCGCTACCGGAGGCGAAGGCTACGAGCAGTACTTC. Translating it yields CASSATGGEGYEQYF.